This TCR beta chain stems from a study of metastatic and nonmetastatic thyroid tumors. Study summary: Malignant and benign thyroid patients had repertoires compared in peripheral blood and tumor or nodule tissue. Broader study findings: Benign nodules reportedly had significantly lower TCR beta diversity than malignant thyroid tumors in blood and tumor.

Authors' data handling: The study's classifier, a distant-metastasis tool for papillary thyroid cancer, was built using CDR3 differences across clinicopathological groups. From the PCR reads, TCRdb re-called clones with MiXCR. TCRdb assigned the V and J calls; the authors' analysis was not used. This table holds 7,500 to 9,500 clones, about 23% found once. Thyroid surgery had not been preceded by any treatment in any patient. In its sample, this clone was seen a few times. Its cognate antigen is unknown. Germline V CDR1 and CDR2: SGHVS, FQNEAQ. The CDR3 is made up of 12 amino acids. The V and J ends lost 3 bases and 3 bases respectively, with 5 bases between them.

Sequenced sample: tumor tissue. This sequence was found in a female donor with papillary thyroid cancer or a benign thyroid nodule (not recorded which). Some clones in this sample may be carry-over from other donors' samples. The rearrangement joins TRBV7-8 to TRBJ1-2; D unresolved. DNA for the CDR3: TGTGCCAGCAGCTTGGCAGACTATGGCTACACCTTC. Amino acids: CASSLADYGYTF.